This TCR beta chain was sequenced during a study of beta chain features in type 1 diabetes. Study conclusions and caveats: There was a moderate but significant shortening of TCRB CDR3s in all four CD4+ subsets of Type 1 diabetes patients.

The V gene end was trimmed by 4 bases and the J gene end by 6 bases; junction bases not matched to a gene: 8. Germline V CDR1 and CDR2: SGHRS, YFSETQ. The CDR3 sequence is 15 residues long. In this sample, this clone turned up a few times. Its antigen is still unknown. Sequencing targeted expressed TCRB transcripts, as all isolated RNA had been reverse transcribed. Here immunoSEQ multiplex PCR was the method, and the copy in TCRdb shows in-frame clones only, minus some. Of nearly 700,000 clones listed, around 15% are singletons. The chain is built from TRBV5-1 and TRBJ1-5; 9 nucleotides line up with TRBD1. The TCR was taken from a man between 18 and 29 years old with type 1 diabetes. Specimen: naive CD4+ T cells from blood. This CDR3 is CASSRTGDAGQPQHF. DNA of the CDR3: TGCGCCAGCAGCAGGACAGGGGACGCGGGTCAGCCCCAGCATTTT.